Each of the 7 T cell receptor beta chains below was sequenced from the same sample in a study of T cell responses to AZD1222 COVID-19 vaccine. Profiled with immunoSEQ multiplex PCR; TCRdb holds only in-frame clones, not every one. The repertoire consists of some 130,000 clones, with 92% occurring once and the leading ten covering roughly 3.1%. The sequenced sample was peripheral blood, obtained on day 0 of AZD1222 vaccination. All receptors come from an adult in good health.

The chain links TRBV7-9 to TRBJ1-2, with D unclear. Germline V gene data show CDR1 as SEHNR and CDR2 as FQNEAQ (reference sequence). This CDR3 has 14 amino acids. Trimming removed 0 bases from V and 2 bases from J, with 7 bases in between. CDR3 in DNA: TGTGCCAGCAGCTTAGCGGCAGAAAACTATGGCTACACCTTC. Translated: CASSLAAENYGYTF.

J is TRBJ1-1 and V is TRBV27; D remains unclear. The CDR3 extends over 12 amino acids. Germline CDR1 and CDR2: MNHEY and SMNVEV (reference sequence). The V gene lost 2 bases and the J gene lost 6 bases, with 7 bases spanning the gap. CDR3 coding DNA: TGTGCCAGCAGTTTACCCGGTTCTGAAGCTTTCTTT. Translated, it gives CASSLPGSEAFF.

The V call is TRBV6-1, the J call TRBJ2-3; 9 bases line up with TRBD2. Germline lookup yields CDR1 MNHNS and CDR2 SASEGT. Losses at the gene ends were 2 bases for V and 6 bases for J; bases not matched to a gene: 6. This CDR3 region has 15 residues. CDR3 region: CASSESGGRGDTQYF. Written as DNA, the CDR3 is TGTGCCAGCAGTGAAAGCGGCGGGAGGGGGGATACGCAGTATTTT.

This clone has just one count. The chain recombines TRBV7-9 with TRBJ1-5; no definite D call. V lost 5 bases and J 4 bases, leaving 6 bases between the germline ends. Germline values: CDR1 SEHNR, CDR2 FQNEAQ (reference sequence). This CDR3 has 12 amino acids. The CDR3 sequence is CASSLQNQPQHF. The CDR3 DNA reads TGTGCCAGCAGCCTTCAGAATCAGCCCCAGCATTTT. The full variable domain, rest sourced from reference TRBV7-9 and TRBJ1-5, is DTGVSQNPRHKITKRGQNVTFRCDPISEHNRLYWYRQTLGQGPEFLTYFQNEAQLEKSRLLSDRFSAERPKGSFSTLEIQRTEQGDSAMYLCASSLQNQPQHFGDGTRLSIL.

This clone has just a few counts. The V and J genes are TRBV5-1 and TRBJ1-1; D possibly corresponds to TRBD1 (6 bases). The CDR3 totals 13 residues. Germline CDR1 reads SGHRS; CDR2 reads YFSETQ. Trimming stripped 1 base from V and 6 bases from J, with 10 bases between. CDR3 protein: CASSLMGAAEAFF. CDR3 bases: TGCGCCAGCAGCTTGATGGGGGCAGCTGAAGCTTTCTTT.

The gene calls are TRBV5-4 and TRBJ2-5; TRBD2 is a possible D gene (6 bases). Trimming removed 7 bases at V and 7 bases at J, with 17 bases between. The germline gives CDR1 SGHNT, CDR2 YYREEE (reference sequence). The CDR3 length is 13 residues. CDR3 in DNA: TGTGCCAGCCGGCTTCGCGGGGCCGGGACCCAGTACTTC. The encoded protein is CASRLRGAGTQYF.

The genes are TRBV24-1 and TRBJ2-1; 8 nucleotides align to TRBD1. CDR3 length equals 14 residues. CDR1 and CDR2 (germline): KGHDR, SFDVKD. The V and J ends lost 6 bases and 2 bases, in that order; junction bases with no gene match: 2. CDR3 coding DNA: TGTGCCACCAGTCAGGGGGCGACCTACAATGAGCAGTTCTTC. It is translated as CATSQGATYNEQFF.